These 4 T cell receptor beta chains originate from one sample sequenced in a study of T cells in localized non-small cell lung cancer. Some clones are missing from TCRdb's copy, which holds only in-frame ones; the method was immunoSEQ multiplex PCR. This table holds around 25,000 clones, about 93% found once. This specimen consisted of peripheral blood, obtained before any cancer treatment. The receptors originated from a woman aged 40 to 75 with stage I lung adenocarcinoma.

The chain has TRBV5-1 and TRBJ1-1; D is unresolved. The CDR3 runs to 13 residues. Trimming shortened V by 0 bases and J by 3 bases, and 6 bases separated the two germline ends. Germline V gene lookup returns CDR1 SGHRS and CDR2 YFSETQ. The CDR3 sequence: CASSLDGDTEAFF. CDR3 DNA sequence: TGCGCCAGCAGCTTGGACGGGGACACTGAAGCTTTCTTT.

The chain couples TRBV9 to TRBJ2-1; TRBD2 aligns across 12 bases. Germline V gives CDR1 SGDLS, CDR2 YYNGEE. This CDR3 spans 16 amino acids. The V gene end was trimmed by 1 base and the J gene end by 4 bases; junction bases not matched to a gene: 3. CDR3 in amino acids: CASSVTGTSGYNEQFF. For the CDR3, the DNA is TGTGCCAGCAGCGTAACCGGGACTAGCGGGTACAATGAGCAGTTCTTC. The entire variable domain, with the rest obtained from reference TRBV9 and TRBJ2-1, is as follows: DSGVTQTPKHLITATGQRVTLRCSPRSGDLSVYWYQQSLDQGLQFLIQYYNGEERAKGNILERFSAQQFPDLHSELNLSSLELGDSALYFCASSVTGTSGYNEQFFGPGTRLTVL.

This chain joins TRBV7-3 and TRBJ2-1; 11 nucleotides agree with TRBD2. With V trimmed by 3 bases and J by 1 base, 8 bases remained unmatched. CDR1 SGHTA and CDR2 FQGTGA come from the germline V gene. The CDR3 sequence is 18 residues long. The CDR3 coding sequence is TGTGCCAGCAGCTTTACTCCGACTAGCGGGGCATCCTACAATGAGCAGTTCTTC. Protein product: CASSFTPTSGASYNEQFF.

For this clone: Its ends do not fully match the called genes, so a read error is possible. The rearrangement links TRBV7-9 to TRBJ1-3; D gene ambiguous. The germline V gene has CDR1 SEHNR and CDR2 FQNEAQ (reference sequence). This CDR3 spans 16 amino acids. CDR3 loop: CASSVAGRYSGNTIYF. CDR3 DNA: TGTGCCAGCAGCGTAGCCGGACGGTACTCTGGAAACACCATATATTTT.